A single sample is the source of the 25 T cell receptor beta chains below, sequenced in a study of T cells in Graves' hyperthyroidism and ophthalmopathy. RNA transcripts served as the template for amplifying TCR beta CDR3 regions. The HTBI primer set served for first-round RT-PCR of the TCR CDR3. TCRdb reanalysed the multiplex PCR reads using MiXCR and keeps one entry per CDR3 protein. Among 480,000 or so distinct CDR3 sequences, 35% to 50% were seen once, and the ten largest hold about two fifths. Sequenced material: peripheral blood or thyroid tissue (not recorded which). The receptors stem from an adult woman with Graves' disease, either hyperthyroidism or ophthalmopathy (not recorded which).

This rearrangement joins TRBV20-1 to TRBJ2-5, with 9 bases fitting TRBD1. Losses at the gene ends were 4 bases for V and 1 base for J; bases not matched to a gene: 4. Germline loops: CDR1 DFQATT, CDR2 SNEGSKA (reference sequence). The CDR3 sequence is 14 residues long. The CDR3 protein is CSAKTGGAQETQYF. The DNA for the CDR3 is TGCAGTGCTAAGACAGGGGGAGCCCAAGAGACCCAGTACTTC.

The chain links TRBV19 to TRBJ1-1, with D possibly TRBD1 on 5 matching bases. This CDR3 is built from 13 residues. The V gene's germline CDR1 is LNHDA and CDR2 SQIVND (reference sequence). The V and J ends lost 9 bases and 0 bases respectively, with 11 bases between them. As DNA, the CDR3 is TGTGCCAGCAGGGTTGGTCTGAACACTGAAGCTTTCTTT. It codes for CASRVGLNTEAFF.

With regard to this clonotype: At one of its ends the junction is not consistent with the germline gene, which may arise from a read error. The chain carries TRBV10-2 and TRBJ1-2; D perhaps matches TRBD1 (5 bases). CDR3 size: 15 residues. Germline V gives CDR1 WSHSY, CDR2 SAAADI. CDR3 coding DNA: TGTGCCAGCAGCTCGAGGGGAGCAGGGTCCTATGGCTACACCTTC. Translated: CASSSRGAGSYGYTF.

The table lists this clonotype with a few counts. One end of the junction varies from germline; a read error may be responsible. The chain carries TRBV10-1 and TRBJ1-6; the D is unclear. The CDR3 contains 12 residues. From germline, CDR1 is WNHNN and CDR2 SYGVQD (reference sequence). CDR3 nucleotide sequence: TGCGCCAGCGGTGAAAATAATTCACCCCTCCACTTT. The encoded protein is CASGENNSPLHF.

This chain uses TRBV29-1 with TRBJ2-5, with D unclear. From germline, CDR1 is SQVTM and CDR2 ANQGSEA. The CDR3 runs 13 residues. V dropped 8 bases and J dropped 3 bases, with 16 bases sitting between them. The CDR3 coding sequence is TGCAGCAGTGGCTCCCTCCCAGAAGAGACCCAGTACTTC. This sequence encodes CSSGSLPEETQYF.

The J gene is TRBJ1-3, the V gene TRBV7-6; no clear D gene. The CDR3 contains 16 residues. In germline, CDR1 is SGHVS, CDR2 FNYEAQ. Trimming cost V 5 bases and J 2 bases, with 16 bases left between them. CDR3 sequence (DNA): TGTGCCAGCAGCCTGCTAACAGATCCAACTGGAAACACCATATATTTT. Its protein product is CASSLLTDPTGNTIYF.

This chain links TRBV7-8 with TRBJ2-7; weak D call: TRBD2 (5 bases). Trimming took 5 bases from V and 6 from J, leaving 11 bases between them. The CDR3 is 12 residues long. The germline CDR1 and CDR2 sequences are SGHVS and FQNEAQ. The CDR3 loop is CASSELAGEQYF. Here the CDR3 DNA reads TGTGCCAGCAGCGAGCTAGCAGGCGAGCAGTACTTC.

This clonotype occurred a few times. CDR3 bases: TGTGCCAGCAGCTACAACAGGGGGCAGCCCCAGCATTTT. Translating gives CASSYNRGQPQHF. The chain is built from TRBV7-9 and TRBJ1-5; TRBD1 aligns across 8 bases. With V trimmed by 4 bases and J by 7 bases, 3 bases remained unmatched. This CDR3 has 13 residues. The V gene's germline CDR1 is SEHNR and CDR2 FQNEAQ (reference sequence).

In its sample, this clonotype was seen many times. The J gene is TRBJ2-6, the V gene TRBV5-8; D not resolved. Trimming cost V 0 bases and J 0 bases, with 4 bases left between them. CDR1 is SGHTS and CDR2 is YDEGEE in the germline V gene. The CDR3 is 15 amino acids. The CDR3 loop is CASSLDNSGANVLTF. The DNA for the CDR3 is TGTGCCAGCAGCTTGGACAACTCTGGGGCCAACGTCCTGACTTTC.

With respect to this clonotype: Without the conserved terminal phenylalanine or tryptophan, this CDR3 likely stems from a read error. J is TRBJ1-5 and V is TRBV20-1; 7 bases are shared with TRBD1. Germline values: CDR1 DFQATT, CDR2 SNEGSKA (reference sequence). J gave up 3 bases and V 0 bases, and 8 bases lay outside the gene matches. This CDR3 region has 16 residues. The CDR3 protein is CSARDYRGQSNQPQHL. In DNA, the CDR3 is TGCAGTGCTAGAGATTACCGGGGACAGTCCAATCAGCCCCAGCATCTT.

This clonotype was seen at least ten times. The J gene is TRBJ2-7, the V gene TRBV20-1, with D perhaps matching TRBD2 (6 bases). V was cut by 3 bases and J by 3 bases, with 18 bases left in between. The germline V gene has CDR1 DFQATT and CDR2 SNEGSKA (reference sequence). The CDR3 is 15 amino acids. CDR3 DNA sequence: TGCAGTGCTAGTGTCCCTGTCGGGGGAGTCTACGAGCAGTACTTC. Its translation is CSASVPVGGVYEQYF.

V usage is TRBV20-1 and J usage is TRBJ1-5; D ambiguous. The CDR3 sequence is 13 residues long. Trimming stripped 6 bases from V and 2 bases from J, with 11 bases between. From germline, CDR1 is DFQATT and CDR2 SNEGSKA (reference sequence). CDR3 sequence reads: CSASEGGNQPQHF. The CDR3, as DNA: TGCAGTGCCTCGGAAGGAGGCAATCAGCCCCAGCATTTT.

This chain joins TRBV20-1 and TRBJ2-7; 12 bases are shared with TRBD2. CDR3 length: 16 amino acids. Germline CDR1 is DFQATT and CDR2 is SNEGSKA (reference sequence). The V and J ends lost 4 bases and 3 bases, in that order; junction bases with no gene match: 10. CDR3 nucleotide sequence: TGCAGTGCTACTACGACTAGCGGGAGATTTGTCTACGAGCAGTACTTC. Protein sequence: CSATTTSGRFVYEQYF.

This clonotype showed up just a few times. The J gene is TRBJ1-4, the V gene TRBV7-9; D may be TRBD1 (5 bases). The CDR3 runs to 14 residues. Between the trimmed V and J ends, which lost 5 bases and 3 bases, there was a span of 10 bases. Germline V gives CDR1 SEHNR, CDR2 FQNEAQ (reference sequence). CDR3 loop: CASSVGGSNEKLFF. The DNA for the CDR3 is TGTGCCAGCAGCGTTGGGGGGTCTAATGAAAAACTGTTTTTT.

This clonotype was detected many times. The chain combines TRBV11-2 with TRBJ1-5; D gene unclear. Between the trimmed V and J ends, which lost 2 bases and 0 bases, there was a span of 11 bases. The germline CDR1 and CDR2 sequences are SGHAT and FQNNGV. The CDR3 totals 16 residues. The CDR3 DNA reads TGTGCCAGCAGCTTATCTGGCAGAAATAGCAATCAGCCCCAGCATTTT. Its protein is CASSLSGRNSNQPQHF.

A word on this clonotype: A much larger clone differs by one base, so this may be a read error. CDR3 sequence reads: CASSRLAGSYERYF. CDR3 bases: TGTGCCAGCAGCCGACTAGCGGGCTCATACGAGCGGTACTTC. The chain carries TRBV7-9 and TRBJ2-7; TRBD2 agrees at 10 bases. The CDR3 runs 14 residues. CDR1 and CDR2 (germline): SEHNR, FQNEAQ (reference sequence).

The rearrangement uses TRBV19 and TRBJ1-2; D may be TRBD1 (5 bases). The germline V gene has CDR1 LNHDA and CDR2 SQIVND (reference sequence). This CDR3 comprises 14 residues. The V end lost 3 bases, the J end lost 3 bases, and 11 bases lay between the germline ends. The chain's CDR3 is CASSIGRGDYGYTF. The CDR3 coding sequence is TGTGCCAGTAGTATCGGAAGGGGCGACTATGGCTACACCTTC.

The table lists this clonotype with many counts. The CDR3 nucleotides read TGCAGCGTTGTCGGGCTAGCGGGACGAACCGGGGAGCTGTTTTTT. Translating gives CSVVGLAGRTGELFF. The J gene is TRBJ2-2, the V gene TRBV29-1, with TRBD2 identical over 9 bases. The CDR3 is made up of 15 amino acids. After removal of 4 bases from V and 5 bases from J, the junction contained 8 bases not matched to a gene. Per the germline V gene, CDR1 is SQVTM and CDR2 is ANQGSEA.

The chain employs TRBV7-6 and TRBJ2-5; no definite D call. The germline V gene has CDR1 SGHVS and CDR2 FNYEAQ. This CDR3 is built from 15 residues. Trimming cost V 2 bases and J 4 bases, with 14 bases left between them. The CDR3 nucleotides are TGTGCCAGCAGCTTAAATAGTATGGGCGGAGAGACCCAGTACTTC. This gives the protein CASSLNSMGGETQYF.

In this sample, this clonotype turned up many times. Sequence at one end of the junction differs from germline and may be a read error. CDR3 sequence reads: CASSTGTDNQPQHF. In DNA, the CDR3 is TGCGCCAGCAGCACCGGGACAGACAATCAGCCCCAGCATTTT. J is TRBJ1-5 and V is TRBV19, with TRBD1 identical over 7 bases. In germline, CDR1 is LNHDA, CDR2 SQIVND (reference sequence). The length of the CDR3 is 14 residues.

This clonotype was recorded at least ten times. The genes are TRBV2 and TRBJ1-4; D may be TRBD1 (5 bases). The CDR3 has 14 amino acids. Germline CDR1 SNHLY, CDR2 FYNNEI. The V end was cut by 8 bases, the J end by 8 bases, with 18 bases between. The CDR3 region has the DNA TGTGCCAGCCGGATGGGGGTTAGTAGGGAAAAACTGTTTTTT. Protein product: CASRMGVSREKLFF.

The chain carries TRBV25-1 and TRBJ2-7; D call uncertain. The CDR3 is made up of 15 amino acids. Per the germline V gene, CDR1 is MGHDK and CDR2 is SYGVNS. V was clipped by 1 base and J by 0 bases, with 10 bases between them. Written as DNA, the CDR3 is TGTGCCAGCAGTGAATCCGGTGGTAGCTCCTACGAGCAGTACTTC. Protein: CASSESGGSSYEQYF.

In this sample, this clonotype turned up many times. The CDR3 DNA sequence: TGTGCCAGCAAGCGGGGCTACGAGCAGTACTTC. Residues: CASKRGYEQYF. The rearrangement links TRBV2 to TRBJ2-7; 7 nucleotides match TRBD2. The CDR3 has 11 residues. V gave up 7 bases and J gave up 3 bases; unmatched junction bases: 0. Germline V gene lookup returns CDR1 SNHLY and CDR2 FYNNEI.

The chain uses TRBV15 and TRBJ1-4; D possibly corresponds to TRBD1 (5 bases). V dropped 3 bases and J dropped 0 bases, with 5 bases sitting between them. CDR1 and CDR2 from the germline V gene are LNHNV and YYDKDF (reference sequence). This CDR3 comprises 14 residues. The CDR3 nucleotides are TGTGCCACCAGCAGGACAGCAACTAATGAAAAACTGTTTTTT. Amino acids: CATSRTATNEKLFF. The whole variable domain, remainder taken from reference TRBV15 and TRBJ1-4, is DAMVIQNPRYQVTQFGKPVTLSCSQTLNHNVMYWYQQKSSQAPKLLFHYYDKDFNNEADTPDNFQSRRPNTSFCFLDIRSPGLGDTAMYLCATSRTATNEKLFFGSGTQLSVL.

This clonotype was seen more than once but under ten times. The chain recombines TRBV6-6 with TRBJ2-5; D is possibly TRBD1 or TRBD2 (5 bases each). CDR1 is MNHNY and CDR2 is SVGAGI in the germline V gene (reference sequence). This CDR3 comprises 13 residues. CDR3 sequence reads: CAEAEGSQETQYF. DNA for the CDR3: TGTGCGGAAGCAGAGGGGTCCCAAGAGACCCAGTACTTC.